The rows below give T cell receptor beta chains drawn from one sample of a study of T cells in localized non-small cell lung cancer. Sequenced by immunoSEQ multiplex PCR; TCRdb stores in-frame clones only, minus some. Of 72,000 or so clones in the sample, roughly nine tenths were seen once. Sequenced material: peripheral blood, taken before any cancer treatment. The receptor set was obtained from a male donor at least 60 years old with stage III squamous cell lung carcinoma. CDR3s include the opening cysteine and the closing phenylalanine or tryptophan. Fields, in order: D gene, J gene, V gene, CDR3 protein. The D gene is left open where the match is weak.

d_call: TRBD1
j_call: TRBJ2-7
v_call: TRBV2
cdr3_aa: CASSEIITGGLGSGQYF

d_call: TRBD1
j_call: TRBJ1-2
v_call: TRBV28
cdr3_aa: CASSEGGGRYGYTF

d_call: NA
j_call: TRBJ2-3
v_call: TRBV29-1
cdr3_aa: CSSGRRTDTQYF

d_call: NA
j_call: TRBJ1-4
v_call: TRBV15
cdr3_aa: CATSARQSEKLFF

d_call: NA
j_call: TRBJ1-1
v_call: TRBV14
cdr3_aa: CASSPTYPTEAFF

d_call: TRBD2
j_call: TRBJ2-3
v_call: TRBV9
cdr3_aa: CASSPQGAGGADTQYF

d_call: NA
j_call: TRBJ2-2
v_call: TRBV15
cdr3_aa: CATSRDGDGELFF

d_call: TRBD2
j_call: TRBJ2-5
v_call: TRBV7-6
cdr3_aa: CASSSLAGGVETQYF

d_call: TRBD1
j_call: TRBJ2-2
v_call: TRBV5-6
cdr3_aa: CASSKYRGNTGELFF

d_call: TRBD1
j_call: TRBJ2-5
v_call: TRBV5-1
cdr3_aa: CASSIGTARETQYF

d_call: NA
j_call: TRBJ1-1
v_call: TRBV19
cdr3_aa: CASSRDSLNTEAFF

d_call: TRBD1
j_call: TRBJ1-2
v_call: TRBV7-2
cdr3_aa: CASSLTGGDYGYTF

d_call: NA
j_call: TRBJ2-1
v_call: TRBV5-4
cdr3_aa: CASSLVASHNEQFF

d_call: NA
j_call: TRBJ2-1
v_call: TRBV19
cdr3_aa: CASSLRGGTYNEQFF

d_call: NA
j_call: TRBJ1-2
v_call: TRBV15
cdr3_aa: CATSLRTQAAGGYTF

d_call: NA
j_call: TRBJ1-3
v_call: TRBV30
cdr3_aa: CAWSGREGGGNTIYF

d_call: NA
j_call: TRBJ2-5
v_call: TRBV11-2
cdr3_aa: CASSSYRGPETQYF

d_call: NA
j_call: TRBJ2-4
v_call: TRBV7-2
cdr3_aa: CASSLVPSARNIQYF

d_call: NA
j_call: TRBJ2-3
v_call: TRBV7-7
cdr3_aa: CASSLGRDRSTDTQYF

d_call: NA
j_call: TRBJ2-1
v_call: TRBV5-1
cdr3_aa: CASSLGLFSYNEQFF

d_call: TRBD1
j_call: TRBJ2-1
v_call: TRBV10-1
cdr3_aa: CASSPQIGTASGQFF

d_call: NA
j_call: TRBJ2-2
v_call: TRBV30
cdr3_aa: CAWIPNINRGGGTGELFF

d_call: NA
j_call: TRBJ2-5
v_call: TRBV7-8
cdr3_aa: CASSLVTAVAGETQYF

d_call: NA
j_call: TRBJ1-5
v_call: TRBV6-1
cdr3_aa: CASSEGNNQPQHF

d_call: NA
j_call: TRBJ1-2
v_call: TRBV18
cdr3_aa: CASSHDSLYFKGGYTF

d_call: NA
j_call: TRBJ1-1
v_call: TRBV27
cdr3_aa: CASRLQPNTEAFF

d_call: NA
j_call: TRBJ1-5
v_call: TRBV19
cdr3_aa: CASSQSVLSNQPQHF

d_call: TRBD1
j_call: TRBJ1-4
v_call: TRBV2
cdr3_aa: CASKRDRGVEKLFF

d_call: NA
j_call: TRBJ2-3
v_call: TRBV7-2
cdr3_aa: CASSSGPATDTQYF

d_call: NA
j_call: TRBJ2-6
v_call: TRBV6-4
cdr3_aa: CASSPTGPVNSGANVLTF

d_call: NA
j_call: TRBJ2-7
v_call: TRBV7-2
cdr3_aa: CASSLTDTYEQYF

d_call: NA
j_call: TRBJ1-1
v_call: TRBV19
cdr3_aa: CASSIGVGTEAFF

d_call: TRBD2
j_call: TRBJ2-5
v_call: TRBV30
cdr3_aa: CAWSDSGGGQETQYF

d_call: TRBD2
j_call: TRBJ2-1
v_call: TRBV7-3
cdr3_aa: CASSPTLAGASYNEQFF

d_call: TRBD1
j_call: TRBJ1-3
v_call: TRBV6-1
cdr3_aa: CASSVGGQSGNTIYF

d_call: TRBD1
j_call: TRBJ2-2
v_call: TRBV29-1
cdr3_aa: CSVPGQRNTGELFF

d_call: TRBD2
j_call: TRBJ2-1
v_call: TRBV19
cdr3_aa: CASGLAGGSYNEQFF

d_call: TRBD1
j_call: TRBJ1-1
v_call: TRBV6-1
cdr3_aa: CASGTGTYTEAFF

d_call: NA
j_call: TRBJ2-7
v_call: TRBV5-8
cdr3_aa: CASSSGSGFGEQYF

d_call: NA
j_call: TRBJ1-4
v_call: TRBV15
cdr3_aa: CATSRVGGGNNEKLFF

d_call: TRBD2
j_call: TRBJ2-1
v_call: TRBV6-5
cdr3_aa: CASSYSVGGARNEQFF

d_call: NA
j_call: TRBJ1-4
v_call: TRBV27
cdr3_aa: CASSLGSFNEKLFF

d_call: TRBD1
j_call: TRBJ1-1
v_call: TRBV11-1
cdr3_aa: CASSLFGRQGAAFF

d_call: NA
j_call: TRBJ1-6
v_call: TRBV5-1
cdr3_aa: CASSTWEPENSPLHF

d_call: NA
j_call: TRBJ2-3
v_call: TRBV6-5
cdr3_aa: CASRWSLDRRDTQYF

d_call: NA
j_call: TRBJ2-7
v_call: TRBV7-2
cdr3_aa: CASSLAGVPYEQYF

d_call: NA
j_call: TRBJ2-5
v_call: TRBV18
cdr3_aa: CASSPGQLQETQYF

d_call: NA
j_call: TRBJ2-7
v_call: TRBV6-1
cdr3_aa: CALTPDRSYEQYF

d_call: NA
j_call: TRBJ1-2
v_call: TRBV27
cdr3_aa: CASSSLQGHGYTF

d_call: NA
j_call: TRBJ2-2
v_call: TRBV19
cdr3_aa: CASSWGTPDTRRELFF

d_call: NA
j_call: TRBJ1-1
v_call: TRBV6-1
cdr3_aa: CASRRQAINTEAFF

d_call: TRBD1
j_call: TRBJ2-1
v_call: TRBV10-3
cdr3_aa: CAISRQGNEQFF

d_call: NA
j_call: TRBJ2-2
v_call: TRBV29-1
cdr3_aa: CSAETGSGTGELFF

d_call: NA
j_call: TRBJ1-2
v_call: TRBV28
cdr3_aa: CASSFSAPGHGFSYTF

d_call: TRBD1
j_call: TRBJ1-1
v_call: TRBV5-1
cdr3_aa: CASSAGQGMNTEAFF

d_call: NA
j_call: TRBJ1-2
v_call: TRBV28
cdr3_aa: CASGARGYTF

d_call: TRBD2
j_call: TRBJ2-5
v_call: TRBV5-1
cdr3_aa: CASSFGGTREETQYF

d_call: NA
j_call: TRBJ1-2
v_call: TRBV6-5
cdr3_aa: CASRSGPGGYTF

d_call: TRBD1
j_call: TRBJ2-5
v_call: TRBV19
cdr3_aa: CATQDRGETQYF